The 24 T cell receptor beta chains given below trace back to one sample, sequenced in a study of shared clonotypes between healthy human individuals. Assay: immunoSEQ multiplex PCR; the TCRdb copy retains only in-frame clones and omits some. The data show a few million clones, 80% to 95% seen once. Sequenced sample: naive CD4+ T cells from PBMCs. Specified subset: CD45RA+ positively selected. The receptor set was obtained from a man aged 18 to 35 in good health. Some clones in this sample may be carry-over from other donors' samples.

V is TRBV4-3 and J is TRBJ2-1; 8 nucleotides match TRBD1. Germline V gives CDR1 LGHNA, CDR2 YSLEER. The CDR3 spans 17 residues. With 0 bases clipped from V and 7 bases from J, the junction kept 11 bases outside the gene matches. The CDR3 coding sequence is TGCGCCAGCAGCCAAGAGCACAGACAGGGGTACGGGAATGAGCAGTTCTTC. Residues: CASSQEHRQGYGNEQFF.

This chain joins TRBV28 and TRBJ1-1; D perhaps matches TRBD1 (6 bases). The length of the CDR3 is 12 residues. Trimming pared 7 bases from V and 11 bases from J, leaving 17 bases between. The germline gives CDR1 MDHEN, CDR2 SYDVKM. This CDR3 is CASNRQGSRAFF. CDR3 nucleotide sequence: TGTGCCAGCAACCGCCAGGGGAGTCGGGCTTTCTTT.

J is TRBJ1-3 and V is TRBV6-5; TRBD1 is a possible D gene (5 bases). The CDR3 has 15 residues. Trimming cost V 7 bases and J 3 bases, with 16 bases left between them. The germline gives CDR1 MNHEY, CDR2 SVGAGI. CDR3 in DNA: TGTGCCAGCAAGGGGTGGGGTGTGAGTGGAAACACCATATATTTT. Translated, it gives CASKGWGVSGNTIYF.

V is TRBV28 and J is TRBJ1-2; 8 nucleotides align to TRBD1. Losses at the gene ends were 5 bases for V and 7 bases for J; bases not matched to a gene: 9. This CDR3 has 14 residues. Germline CDR1 is MDHEN and CDR2 is SYDVKM. The CDR3 DNA reads as TGTGCCAGCAGTAGGACAGGGTCCGATCCTGGCTACACCTTC. As protein: CASSRTGSDPGYTF.

The V call is TRBV6-1, the J call TRBJ2-1; no clear D gene. This CDR3 has 14 residues. V was shortened by 1 base and J by 10 bases, with 14 bases between the two germline ends. Germline V gene sequence: CDR1 MNHNS, CDR2 SASEGT. CDR3 amino acids: CASSEVTHQPEQFF. CDR3 DNA sequence: TGTGCCAGCAGTGAAGTAACCCACCAGCCCGAGCAGTTCTTC.

The chain is built from TRBV5-1 and TRBJ2-5; no firm D call. The CDR3 loop spans 13 amino acids. CDR1 and CDR2 from the germline V gene are SGHRS and YFSETQ. Trimming took off 2 bases at V and 4 bases at J, with 9 bases between the two ends. For the CDR3, the DNA is TGCGCCAGCAGCTTACCCCCGATAGAGACCCAGTACTTC. This translates into CASSLPPIETQYF.

V and J are TRBV9 and TRBJ1-3, with D tentatively TRBD1 (6 bases). Germline assignment: CDR1 SGDLS and CDR2 YYNGEE. CDR3 length: 16 residues. Trimming shortened V by 3 bases and J by 4 bases, and 17 bases separated the two germline ends. CDR3 loop: CASSATGLSVGNTIYF. The CDR3 DNA sequence: TGTGCCAGCAGCGCCACAGGGCTCTCGGTGGGAAACACCATATATTTT.

The chain carries TRBV4-2 and TRBJ1-4, with D unresolved. The germline gives CDR1 LGHNA, CDR2 YNFKEQ. This CDR3 region has 13 residues. Trimming stripped 1 base from V and 6 bases from J, with 6 bases between. Here the CDR3 reads CASSQAGDEKLFF. CDR3 coding DNA: TGTGCCAGCAGCCAAGCCGGAGATGAAAAACTGTTTTTT.

V usage is TRBV30 and J usage is TRBJ1-2; 10 nucleotides match TRBD1. Germline V gene lookup returns CDR1 GTSNPN and CDR2 SVGIG (reference sequence). The CDR3 extends over 15 amino acids. The ends lost 4 bases at V and 4 bases at J; junction bases unmatched: 9. The CDR3 here is CAWILPTGGSYGYTF. CDR3 bases: TGTGCCTGGATTCTACCGACAGGGGGCAGCTATGGCTACACCTTC.

The chain combines TRBV9 with TRBJ2-5, with 11 bases that match TRBD2. Germline loops: CDR1 SGDLS, CDR2 YYNGEE. V lost 2 bases, J lost 5 bases, and 8 bases stayed unmatched. This CDR3 is 16 amino acids long. The CDR3 reads CASSVLPLAGVETQYF. DNA for the CDR3: TGTGCCAGCAGCGTCTTACCACTAGCGGGAGTTGAGACCCAGTACTTC.

This clone occurred a few times. The chain employs TRBV7-8 and TRBJ1-3; no clear D. V was cut by 1 base and J by 0 bases, with 4 bases left in between. In germline, CDR1 is SGHVS, CDR2 FQNEAQ. The CDR3 sequence is 14 residues long. For the CDR3, the DNA is TGTGCCAGCAGCTTAGTGGCCTCTGGAAACACCATATATTTT. This codes for CASSLVASGNTIYF.

In its sample, this clone was seen a few times. The genes are TRBV29-1 and TRBJ1-5; D remains ambiguous. The ends were cut back, 5 bases at V and 11 bases at J, with 22 bases in the middle. The CDR3 totals 14 residues. Germline V gene sequence: CDR1 SQVTM, CDR2 ANQGSEA. The CDR3, as DNA: TGCAGCGTTCTAAACGACACGGACCGGGTGTCCCAGCATTTT. This codes for CSVLNDTDRVSQHF.

The V and J genes are TRBV11-2 and TRBJ2-5; D not certain. Germline V lookup: CDR1 SGHAT, CDR2 FQNNGV. The CDR3 extends over 13 amino acids. The V end lost 1 base, the J end lost 5 bases, and 8 bases lay between the germline ends. The CDR3, as DNA: TGTGCCAGCAGCTTAGGACCCGTGGAGACCCAGTACTTC. This translates into CASSLGPVETQYF.

The chain carries TRBV27 and TRBJ2-5; maybe TRBD1 (7 bases). CDR1 is MNHEY and CDR2 is SMNVEV in the germline V gene (reference sequence). The CDR3 loop spans 15 amino acids. V lost 8 bases to trimming and J lost 5 bases, with 21 bases between them. CDR3 in DNA: TGTGCCAGCCTAGGAGGGGGCGTGCGAGTGGAGACCCAGTACTTC. This gives the protein CASLGGGVRVETQYF.

This clone was seen only once. V and J are TRBV18 and TRBJ2-7; 7 bases align to TRBD1. In germline, CDR1 is KGHSH, CDR2 LQKENI. Unmatched junction bases numbered 8, after V lost 0 bases and J lost 6 bases. This CDR3 spans 15 amino acids. The DNA for the CDR3 is TGTGCCAGCTCACCACCGGGGACAGTAATAGGCGAGCAGTACTTC. Its translation is CASSPPGTVIGEQYF.

The chain is built from TRBV7-8 and TRBJ2-1, with a weak D call TRBD2 (6 bases). The CDR3 consists of 12 residues. V gave up 4 bases and J gave up 8 bases, with 9 bases separating them. Germline V lookup: CDR1 SGHVS, CDR2 FQNEAQ. The CDR3 sequence is CASSSPGDEQFF. CDR3 sequence (DNA): TGTGCCAGCAGCTCTCCGGGGGATGAGCAGTTCTTC.

This clone was detected only once. This sequence joins TRBV25-1 and TRBJ2-3; D not certain. Trimming stripped 3 bases from V and 3 bases from J, with 7 bases between. Germline V gives CDR1 MGHDK, CDR2 SYGVNS. CDR3 length: 13 amino acids. DNA for the CDR3: TGTGCCAGCAGTGACACATTGACAGATACGCAGTATTTT. Translated: CASSDTLTDTQYF.

The sample holds one count of this clone. The CDR3 spells CASSRGQNLEAFF. The CDR3 coding sequence is TGTGCCAGCAGCCGAGGACAGAACCTTGAAGCTTTCTTT. The V call is TRBV7-2, the J call TRBJ1-1; possible D gene TRBD1, 6 bases. The CDR3 length is 13 residues. V lost 5 bases, J lost 7 bases, and 14 bases lay in between. From germline, CDR1 is SGHTA and CDR2 FQGNSA.

In its sample, this clone was seen a few times. The genes are TRBV5-1 and TRBJ1-4; no definite D call. This CDR3 comprises 11 residues. The germline gives CDR1 SGHRS, CDR2 YFSETQ. Trimming removed 0 bases from V and 10 bases from J, with 4 bases in between. For the CDR3, the DNA is TGCGCCAGCAGCTTGGCAGGAAAACTGTTTTTT. It is translated as CASSLAGKLFF. The variable domain in full, completed from reference TRBV5-1 and TRBJ1-4, reads KAGVTQTPRYLIKTRGQQVTLSCSPISGHRSVSWYQQTPGQGLQFLFEYFSETQRNKGNFPGRFSGRQFSNSRSEMNVSTLELGDSALYLCASSLAGKLFFGSGTQLSVL.

V usage is TRBV2 and J usage is TRBJ2-1; 11 bases map to TRBD2. CDR3 size: 13 residues. V dropped 7 bases and J dropped 6; count of bases not matched to a gene: 2. CDR1 is SNHLY and CDR2 is FYNNEI in the germline V gene. For the CDR3, the DNA is TGTGCCAGCAATAGCGGGAGGGGCAATGAGCAGTTCTTC. This gives the protein CASNSGRGNEQFF.

V and J are TRBV9 and TRBJ1-4, with D possibly matching TRBD1 (6 bases). The germline gives CDR1 SGDLS, CDR2 YYNGEE. The CDR3 is 15 amino acids. Trimming cost V 3 bases and J 7 bases, with 16 bases left between them. The CDR3 spells CASSAQGNLGEKLFF. The DNA of the CDR3 is TGTGCCAGCAGCGCTCAGGGGAATCTGGGTGAAAAACTGTTTTTT.

The chain links TRBV7-9 to TRBJ2-3; D is undetermined. The CDR3 length is 14 residues. Germline-derived CDR1 and CDR2 are SEHNR and FQNEAQ (reference sequence). Trimming left V 1 base short and J 4 bases short, with 9 bases between. The CDR3 sequence is CASSLEGSSDTQYF. CDR3 DNA sequence: TGTGCCAGCAGCTTAGAGGGCAGTTCAGATACGCAGTATTTT.

The V gene is TRBV18, the J gene TRBJ2-2, with 9 positions matching TRBD1. The CDR3 is 16 residues long. V was clipped by 7 bases and J by 6 bases; unmatched bases: 12. The germline V gene encodes CDR1 KGHSH and CDR2 LQKENI. The CDR3 DNA is TGTGCCAGCTTCCGCCCGGGACAGGGTTTAGCCGGGGAGCTGTTTTTT. It translates to CASFRPGQGLAGELFF.

This clone was picked up a small number of times. Additional DNA sequences in this sample encode the identical CDR3. V gene TRBV18 combines with J gene TRBJ2-1; D may be TRBD1 (5 bases). The germline V gene encodes CDR1 KGHSH and CDR2 LQKENI. Trimming left V 3 bases short and J 0 bases short, with 9 bases between. CDR3 length equals 15 residues. CDR3 residues: CASSPQGSSYNEQFF. CDR3 DNA sequence: TGTGCCAGCTCACCCCAGGGTAGCTCCTACAATGAGCAGTTCTTC.